The 23 T cell receptor beta chains below come from one sample, sequenced in a study of post-analysis software for immune sequencing data. The antigens of these receptors remain unknown. Broader study findings: The study found TRBV5-6, TRBV5-1 and TRBV20-1 among roughly 5 TRBV segments more frequent in patients than controls.

TCR beta cDNA libraries had unique molecular identifiers. In TCRdb, the PCR reads were re-called with MiXCR into one record per CDR3 protein. In the table there are about 820,000 distinct CDR3 sequences, roughly 50% of which are singletons. The sample comprised blood. All receptors derive from a girl aged 5-17 years with multiple sclerosis.

Only a few counts were recorded for this clonotype. V and J are TRBV29-1 and TRBJ2-7; 8 positions match TRBD1. This CDR3 region has 13 residues. The trim removed 1 base at V and 3 bases at J, leaving 2 bases unmatched. The germline V gene encodes CDR1 SQVTM and CDR2 ANQGSEA. The CDR3 DNA follows: TGCAGCGTTGAAGTGGACAGGGACTACGAGCAGTACTTC. Its protein product is CSVEVDRDYEQYF.

This chain joins TRBV6-2 or TRBV6-3 and TRBJ1-4; 7 nucleotides agree with TRBD1. Germline V CDR1 and CDR2: MNHEY, SVGEGT. With V trimmed by 0 bases and J by 2 bases, 3 bases remained unmatched. This CDR3 is built from 16 residues. The CDR3 DNA reads TGTGCCAGCAGTTACTCGAGGACAGGCACTAATGAAAAACTGTTTTTT. It translates to CASSYSRTGTNEKLFF.

The chain recombines TRBV3-1 with TRBJ2-1, with 8 bases lining up with TRBD1. CDR3 length: 14 residues. V trimming: 8 bases; J trimming: 9 bases; junction bases outside the gene matches: 12. Germline values: CDR1 LGHDT, CDR2 YNNKEL (reference sequence). The CDR3 DNA sequence: TGTGCCAGCGTAACAAAGTTTGGACAGGGTGAGCAGTTCTTC. Its protein is CASVTKFGQGEQFF.

This clonotype has just a few counts. V is TRBV10-3 and J is TRBJ2-3; 11 positions match TRBD2. Germline V gene lookup returns CDR1 ENHRY and CDR2 SYGVKD. The CDR3 contains 16 residues. V was clipped by 5 bases and J by 6 bases; unmatched bases: 10. The CDR3 here is CAISPRLAGRWDTQYF. The CDR3 region has the DNA TGTGCCATCAGTCCCAGACTAGCGGGACGGTGGGATACGCAGTATTTT.

The V call is TRBV7-9, the J call TRBJ1-4, with D unclear. Trimming shortened V by 4 bases and J by 5 bases, and 14 bases separated the two germline ends. CDR1 is SEHNR and CDR2 is FQNEAQ in the germline V gene (reference sequence). The CDR3 totals 15 residues. CDR3 DNA: TGTGCCAGCAGCTCCCTGACGGAATACAATGAAAAACTGTTTTTT. It codes for CASSSLTEYNEKLFF.

The V call is TRBV10-1, the J call TRBJ2-5; the D call may be TRBD1 or TRBD2 (6 bases each). V was clipped by 0 bases and J by 11 bases, with 13 bases between them. In germline, CDR1 is WNHNN, CDR2 SYGVQD (reference sequence). CDR3 length: 13 amino acids. CDR3 sequence reads: CASSESRRGEQYF. DNA of the CDR3: TGCGCCAGCAGTGAGTCCCGGAGGGGGGAGCAGTACTTC.

The chain combines TRBV6-1 with TRBJ2-7, with a possible D match to TRBD2 (5 bases). V was pared by 2 bases and J by 6 bases, with 11 bases between. Germline CDR1 and CDR2: MNHNS and SASEGT. The CDR3 sequence is 13 residues long. The CDR3 spells CASSEPRTGEQYF. The CDR3 coding sequence is TGTGCCAGCAGTGAACCGAGGACTGGCGAGCAGTACTTC.

The chain joins TRBV9 to TRBJ2-3; 9 bases match TRBD2. CDR3 length equals 18 residues. Germline lookup yields CDR1 SGDLS and CDR2 YYNGEE. V gave up 3 bases and J gave up 2 bases; unmatched junction bases: 13. For the CDR3, the DNA is TGTGCCAGCAGCGCCAGCCTTGGACTAGCGAGGAACACAGATACGCAGTATTTT. It codes for CASSASLGLARNTDTQYF.

V usage is TRBV6-1 and J usage is TRBJ2-7; 10 bases fit TRBD2. J lost 4 bases, V lost 0 bases, and 6 bases had no gene match. The length of the CDR3 is 16 residues. Germline CDR1 and CDR2: MNHNS and SASEGT. For the CDR3, the DNA is TGTGCCAGCAGTGAAGCTCCTAAGACTAGCGGGTACGAGCAGTACTTC. It is translated as CASSEAPKTSGYEQYF.

The chain couples TRBV7-9 to TRBJ1-2; tentatively, D is TRBD1 (6 bases). Germline-derived CDR1 and CDR2 are SEHNR and FQNEAQ (reference sequence). With 5 bases removed from V and 0 bases from J, the gap between germline ends came to 16 bases. The CDR3 covers 16 residues. For the CDR3, the DNA is TGTGCCAGCAGCCACCTAAGGACAGTCGCTAACTATGGCTACACCTTC. Protein: CASSHLRTVANYGYTF.

This clonotype was found a few times. The rearrangement links TRBV29-1 to TRBJ2-1, with 8 positions matching TRBD2. The trim removed 7 bases at V and 8 bases at J, leaving 16 bases unmatched. Germline V gives CDR1 SQVTM, CDR2 ANQGSEA. This CDR3 is 15 amino acids long. The CDR3 nucleotides are TGCAGCGCCAAACCTAGCGGGTTAGGACGCGATGAGCAGTTCTTC. Translation gives CSAKPSGLGRDEQFF.

DNA for the CDR3: TGTGCCAGCAGTGAAGGGCGGTCTTCAGAGACCCAGTACTTC. Its translation is CASSEGRSSETQYF. The chain uses TRBV25-1 and TRBJ2-5, with no clear D. This CDR3 is built from 14 residues. Between the trimmed V and J ends, which lost 2 bases and 4 bases, there was a span of 11 bases. Germline CDR1 MGHDK, CDR2 SYGVNS.

The chain carries TRBV5-1 and TRBJ2-3; 7 bases agree with TRBD1. The CDR3 has 17 residues. Germline CDR1 and CDR2: SGHRS and YFSETQ. Losses at the gene ends were 3 bases for V and 5 bases for J; bases not matched to a gene: 15. The CDR3 nucleotides are TGCGCCAGCAGCTCCTTTGGACAGGACCTCCGGGGAGATACGCAGTATTTT. Translating it yields CASSSFGQDLRGDTQYF.

The J gene is TRBJ2-1, the V gene TRBV7-3, with D maybe TRBD1 (5 bases). V lost 0 bases and J lost 6, with 12 bases in between. Germline assignment: CDR1 SGHTA and CDR2 FQGTGA. The CDR3 has 15 residues. In DNA form, the CDR3 reads TGTGCCAGCAGCTTAACGGCCAGGGAAGTCAATGAGCAGTTCTTC. It codes for CASSLTAREVNEQFF.

CDR3 nucleotides: TGCGCCAGCAGCTTGGGCCAGGGGGCGCAGAATGAGCAGTTCTTC. Translated, it gives CASSLGQGAQNEQFF. V and J are TRBV5-1 and TRBJ2-1; TRBD1 matches at 8 bases. Germline CDR1 SGHRS, CDR2 YFSETQ. V shed 0 bases, J shed 7 bases, and the junction held 6 bases outside the gene matches. CDR3 size: 15 residues.

This clonotype has just a few counts. The chain joins TRBV20-1 to TRBJ1-2; D is perhaps TRBD1 (6 bases). The V end lost 3 bases, the J end lost 5 bases, and 16 bases lay between the germline ends. This CDR3 has 14 amino acids. Germline CDR1 DFQATT, CDR2 SNEGSKA (reference sequence). In DNA form, the CDR3 reads TGCAGTGCTAGTCCTGAGGGGGGTCGATATGGCTACACCTTC. Encoded protein: CSASPEGGRYGYTF.

J is TRBJ2-1 and V is TRBV7-2; perhaps TRBD2 as D (5 bases). V lost 3 bases to trimming and J lost 9 bases, with 18 bases between them. The germline V gene encodes CDR1 SGHTA and CDR2 FQGNSA. The CDR3 consists of 15 residues. The DNA for the CDR3 is TGTGCCAGCAGCTTTTCTAGCATTCTTGTCGGTGAGCAGTTCTTC. Protein sequence: CASSFSSILVGEQFF.

The chain has TRBV20-1 and TRBJ2-6; unclear D gene. The CDR3 runs 15 residues. The germline V gene encodes CDR1 DFQATT and CDR2 SNEGSKA (reference sequence). Trimming removed 0 bases at V and 0 bases at J, with 6 bases between. The CDR3 DNA follows: TGCAGTGCTAGAGAGCATAGCTCTGGGGCCAACGTCCTGACTTTC. Its protein product is CSAREHSSGANVLTF.

V is TRBV5-1 and J is TRBJ2-3; 10 positions match TRBD2. The CDR3 sequence is 16 residues long. Trimming cost V 0 bases and J 0 bases; bases outside gene matches: 1. Germline V gene data show CDR1 as SGHRS and CDR2 as YFSETQ. For the CDR3, the DNA is TGCGCCAGCAGCTTGGAGACTAGCGGGAGCACAGATACGCAGTATTTT. Protein sequence: CASSLETSGSTDTQYF.

V gene TRBV7-3 combines with J gene TRBJ1-2; weak D call: TRBD1 (6 bases). The germline V gene encodes CDR1 SGHTA and CDR2 FQGTGA. V was pared by 3 bases and J by 8 bases, with 16 bases between. The CDR3 extends over 14 amino acids. CDR3 nucleotide sequence: TGTGCCAGCAGCTTGGGGGCACGGGGGAGCGGCTACACCTTC. Amino acid sequence: CASSLGARGSGYTF.

The sample holds one count of this clonotype. One junction end does not reproduce the germline sequence, and a read error may be involved. This rearrangement joins TRBV29-1 to TRBJ2-3, with TRBD2 matching 7 bases. The CDR3 spans 14 residues. Germline values: CDR1 SQVTM, CDR2 ANQGSEA. This CDR3 reads CSVDGREATDTQYF. The DNA for the CDR3 is TGTAGCGTTGATGGCCGGGAGGCCACAGATACGCAGTATTTT.

The chain uses TRBV12-3 or TRBV12-4 and TRBJ2-5, with 7 positions matching TRBD2. V trimming: 2 bases; J trimming: 11 bases; junction bases outside the gene matches: 14. The CDR3 sequence is 15 residues long. Here the CDR3 DNA reads TGTGCCAGCAGTTTACAGACTAGCCGGACCCATGAGCAGTACTTC. Translated: CASSLQTSRTHEQYF.

This clonotype was seen a few times. The rearrangement joins TRBV29-1 to TRBJ2-4; D is unclear. The tail of the sequence fits TRBJ2-7 better, so the J call may be wrong. There are 12 residues in the CDR3. In germline, CDR1 is SQVTM, CDR2 ANQGSEA. The DNA for the CDR3 is TGCAGCGTTGTTTCTATTCTGGACGAGCAGTACTTC. Protein sequence: CSVVSILDEQYF.